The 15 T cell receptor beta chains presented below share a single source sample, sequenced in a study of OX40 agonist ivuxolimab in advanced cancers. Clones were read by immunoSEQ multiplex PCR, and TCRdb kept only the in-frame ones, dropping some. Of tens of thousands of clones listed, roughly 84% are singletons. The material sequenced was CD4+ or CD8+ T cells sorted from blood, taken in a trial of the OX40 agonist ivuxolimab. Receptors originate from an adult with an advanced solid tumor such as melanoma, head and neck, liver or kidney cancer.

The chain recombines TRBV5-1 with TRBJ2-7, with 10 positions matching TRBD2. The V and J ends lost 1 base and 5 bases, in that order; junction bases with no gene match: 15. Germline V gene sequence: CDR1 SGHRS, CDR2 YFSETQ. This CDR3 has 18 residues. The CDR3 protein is CASSLINLAGGGNDEQYF. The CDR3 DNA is TGCGCCAGCAGCTTGATAAATTTAGCGGGAGGCGGGAACGACGAGCAGTACTTC.

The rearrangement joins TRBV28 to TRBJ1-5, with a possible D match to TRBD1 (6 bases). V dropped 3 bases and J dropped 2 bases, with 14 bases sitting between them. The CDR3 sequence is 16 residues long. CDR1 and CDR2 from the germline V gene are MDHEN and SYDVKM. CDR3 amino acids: CASSFGRRGGNQPQHF. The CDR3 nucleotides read TGTGCCAGCAGTTTCGGTCGCAGGGGCGGCAATCAGCCCCAGCATTTT.

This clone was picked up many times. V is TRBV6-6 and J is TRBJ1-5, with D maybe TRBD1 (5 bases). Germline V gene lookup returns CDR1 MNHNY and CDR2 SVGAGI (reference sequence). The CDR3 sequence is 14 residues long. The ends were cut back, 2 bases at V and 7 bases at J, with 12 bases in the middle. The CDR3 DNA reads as TGTGCCAGCAGTTACCGCCAGGGAGGACAGCCCCAGCATTTT. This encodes CASSYRQGGQPQHF.

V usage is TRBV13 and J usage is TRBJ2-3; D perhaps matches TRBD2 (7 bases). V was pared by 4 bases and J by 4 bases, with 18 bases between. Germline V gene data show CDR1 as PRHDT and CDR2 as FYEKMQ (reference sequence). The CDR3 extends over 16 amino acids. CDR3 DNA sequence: TGTGCCAGCAGCTACAGCGGGATAGGGGGGCCAGATACGCAGTATTTT. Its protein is CASSYSGIGGPDTQYF.

CDR3 protein: CASSQDRANTGELFF. In nucleotides, the CDR3 is TGCGCCAGCAGTCAGGACAGGGCGAACACCGGGGAGCTGTTTTTT. V gene TRBV5-1 combines with J gene TRBJ2-2, with 8 bases matching TRBD1. There are 15 residues in the CDR3. Germline-derived CDR1 and CDR2 are SGHRS and YFSETQ. Unmatched junction bases numbered 3, after V lost 5 bases and J lost 0 bases. The full variable domain, with the rest looked up from reference TRBV5-1 and TRBJ2-2, is KAGVTQTPRYLIKTRGQQVTLSCSPISGHRSVSWYQQTPGQGLQFLFEYFSETQRNKGNFPGRFSGRQFSNSRSEMNVSTLELGDSALYLCASSQDRANTGELFFGEGSRLTVL.

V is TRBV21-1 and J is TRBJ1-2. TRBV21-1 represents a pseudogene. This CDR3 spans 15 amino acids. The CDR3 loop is CASSKIPRGTGYTAF. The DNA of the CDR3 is TGTGCCAGCAGCAAAATCCCGCGAGGGACTGGCTATACGGCCTTC.

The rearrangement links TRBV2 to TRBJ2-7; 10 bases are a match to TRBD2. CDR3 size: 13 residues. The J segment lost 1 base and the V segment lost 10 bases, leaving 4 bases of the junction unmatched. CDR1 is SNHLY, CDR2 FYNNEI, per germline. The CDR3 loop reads CATLAGASYEQYF. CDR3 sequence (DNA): TGTGCCACGCTAGCGGGAGCGTCCTACGAGCAGTACTTC.

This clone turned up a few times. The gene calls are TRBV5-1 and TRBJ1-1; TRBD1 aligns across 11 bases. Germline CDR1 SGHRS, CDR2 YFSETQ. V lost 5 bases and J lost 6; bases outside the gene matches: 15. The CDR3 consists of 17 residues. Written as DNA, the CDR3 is TGCGCCAGCAGAACGACGGGACAGGGGGTACGAATGCCTGAAGCTTTCTTT. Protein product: CASRTTGQGVRMPEAFF.

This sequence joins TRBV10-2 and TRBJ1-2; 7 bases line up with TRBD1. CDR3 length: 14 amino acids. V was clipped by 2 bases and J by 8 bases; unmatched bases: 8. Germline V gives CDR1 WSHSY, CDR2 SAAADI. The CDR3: CASSEEGARGGYTF. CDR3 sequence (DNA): TGCGCCAGCAGTGAGGAGGGGGCGCGCGGCGGCTACACCTTC.

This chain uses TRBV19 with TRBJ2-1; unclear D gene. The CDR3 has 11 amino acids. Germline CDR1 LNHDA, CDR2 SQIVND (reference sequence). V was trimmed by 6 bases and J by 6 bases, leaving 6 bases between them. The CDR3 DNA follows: TGTGCCAGTAGATCGCTCAATGAGCAGTTCTTC. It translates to CASRSLNEQFF.

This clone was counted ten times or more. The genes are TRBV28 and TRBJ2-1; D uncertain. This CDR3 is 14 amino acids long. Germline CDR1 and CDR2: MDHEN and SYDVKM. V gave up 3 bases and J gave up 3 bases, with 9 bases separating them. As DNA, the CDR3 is TGTGCCAGCAGTTTCACACTGGACTACAATGAGCAGTTCTTC. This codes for CASSFTLDYNEQFF.

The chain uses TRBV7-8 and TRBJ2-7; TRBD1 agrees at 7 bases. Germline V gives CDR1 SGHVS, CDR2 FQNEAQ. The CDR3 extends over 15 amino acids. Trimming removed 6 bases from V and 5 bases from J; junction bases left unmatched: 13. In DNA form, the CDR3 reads TGTGCCAGCAGTCACAAGGGTGACAGGGTCAACGAGCAGTACTTC. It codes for CASSHKGDRVNEQYF.

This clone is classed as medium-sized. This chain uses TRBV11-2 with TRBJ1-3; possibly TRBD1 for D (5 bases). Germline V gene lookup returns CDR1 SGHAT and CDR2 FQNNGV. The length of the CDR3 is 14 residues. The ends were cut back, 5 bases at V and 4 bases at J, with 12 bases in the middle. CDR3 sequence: CASSRLQGGNTIYF. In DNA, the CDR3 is TGTGCCAGCAGCCGCCTCCAGGGAGGAAACACCATATATTTT. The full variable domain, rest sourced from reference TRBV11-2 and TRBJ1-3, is EAGVAQSPRYKIIEKRQSVAFWCNPISGHATLYWYQQILGQGPKLLIQFQNNGVVDDSQLPKDRFSAERLKGVDSTLKIQPAKLEDSAVYLCASSRLQGGNTIYFGEGSWLTVV.

Written as DNA, the CDR3 is TGCGCCAGCAGCTTGGAGGCGGCAGCTAACTATGGCTACACCTTC. Amino acid sequence: CASSLEAAANYGYTF. J is TRBJ1-2 and V is TRBV5-1; no clear D gene. Germline V gene data show CDR1 as SGHRS and CDR2 as YFSETQ. The CDR3 contains 15 residues. Trimming removed 0 bases at V and 0 bases at J, with 9 bases between.

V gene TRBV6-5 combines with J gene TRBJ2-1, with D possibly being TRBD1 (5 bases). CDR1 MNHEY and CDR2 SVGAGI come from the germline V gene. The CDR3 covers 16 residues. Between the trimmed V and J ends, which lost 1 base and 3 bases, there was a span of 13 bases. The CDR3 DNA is TGTGCCAGCAGTTACTATTCCCGGCAGGGCTACAATGAGCAGTTCTTC. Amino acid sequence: CASSYYSRQGYNEQFF.